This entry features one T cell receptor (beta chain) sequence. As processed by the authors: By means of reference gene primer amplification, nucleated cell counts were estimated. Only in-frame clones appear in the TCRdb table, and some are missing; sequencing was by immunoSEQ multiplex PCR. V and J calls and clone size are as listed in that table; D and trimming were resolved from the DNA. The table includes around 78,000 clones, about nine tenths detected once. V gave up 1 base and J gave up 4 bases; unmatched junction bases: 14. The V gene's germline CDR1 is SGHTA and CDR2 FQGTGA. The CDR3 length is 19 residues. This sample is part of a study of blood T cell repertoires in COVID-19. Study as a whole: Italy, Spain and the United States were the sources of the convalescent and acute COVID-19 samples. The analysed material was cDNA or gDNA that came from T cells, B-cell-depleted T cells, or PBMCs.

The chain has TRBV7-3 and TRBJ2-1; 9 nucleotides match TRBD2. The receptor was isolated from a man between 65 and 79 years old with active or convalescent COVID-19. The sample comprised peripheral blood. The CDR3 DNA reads TGTGCCAGCAGCTTAAATCCGAGCCGGGGTAGCGGGAGATACAATGAGCAGTTCTTC. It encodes CASSLNPSRGSGRYNEQFF. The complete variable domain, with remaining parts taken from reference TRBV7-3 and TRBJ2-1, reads GAGVSQTPSNKVTEKGKYVELRCDPISGHTALYWYRQSLGQGPEFLIYFQGTGAADDSGLPNDRFFAVRPEGSVSTLKIQRTERGDSAVYLCASSLNPSRGSGRYNEQFFGPGTRLTVL.